Reported below is one T cell receptor (beta chain). Vbeta (60) and Jbeta (13) primers were used in the PCR. Method: immunoSEQ multiplex PCR; TCRdb's copy keeps in-frame clones and lacks some. The data contain 150,000 to 190,000 clones, around 72% of them singletons. The data derive from a study of cytomegalovirus exposure and HLA in healthy donors. Trimming removed 8 bases from V and 3 bases from J, with 14 bases in between. This CDR3 contains 14 residues. Germline V gene sequence: CDR1 SGHTA, CDR2 FQGNSA. The receptor comes from a man aged 18-30 years in good health and CMV-seronegative. Sequencing was carried out using PBMCs. The chain couples TRBV7-2 to TRBJ1-5; no reliable D call. The CDR3 region is CASARGGLNQPQHF. CDR3 in DNA: TGTGCCAGCGCCCGGGGTGGCCTCAATCAGCCCCAGCATTTT.